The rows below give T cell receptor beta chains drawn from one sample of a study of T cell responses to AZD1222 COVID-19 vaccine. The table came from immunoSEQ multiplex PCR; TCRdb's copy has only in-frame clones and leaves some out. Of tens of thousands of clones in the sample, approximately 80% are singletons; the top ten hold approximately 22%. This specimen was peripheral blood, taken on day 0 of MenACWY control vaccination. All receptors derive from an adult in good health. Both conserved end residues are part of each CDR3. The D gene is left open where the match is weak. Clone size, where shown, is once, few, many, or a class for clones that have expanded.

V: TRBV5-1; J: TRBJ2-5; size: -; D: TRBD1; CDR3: CASSIGTGGLETQYF; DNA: TGCGCCAGCAGCATTGGGACAGGGGGCTTGGAGACCCAGTACTTC
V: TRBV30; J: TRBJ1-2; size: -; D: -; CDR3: CAWSEWGRRGYTF; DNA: TGTGCCTGGAGTGAGTGGGGGCGCCGTGGCTACACCTTC
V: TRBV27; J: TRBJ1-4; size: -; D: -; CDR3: CASSSRGRGEKLFF; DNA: TGTGCCAGCAGTTCTAGGGGGAGGGGAGAAAAACTGTTTTTT
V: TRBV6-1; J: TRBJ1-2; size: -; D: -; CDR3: CASSELPGLYGYTF; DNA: TGTGCCAGCAGTGAGCTGCCGGGGCTCTATGGCTACACCTTC
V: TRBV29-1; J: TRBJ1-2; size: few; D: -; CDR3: CSVEELQGAYGYTF; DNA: TGCAGCGTTGAAGAACTTCAAGGAGCCTATGGCTACACCTTC
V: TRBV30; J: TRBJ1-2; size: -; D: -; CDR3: CAWSPTTAYGYTF; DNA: TGTGCCTGGAGTCCAACGACAGCCTATGGCTACACCTTC
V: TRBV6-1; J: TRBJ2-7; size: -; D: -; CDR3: CASSEAGYEQYF; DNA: TGTGCCAGCAGTGAAGCGGGCTACGAGCAGTACTTC
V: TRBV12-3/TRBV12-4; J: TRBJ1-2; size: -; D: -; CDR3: CASSQSGHRGYTF; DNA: TGTGCCAGCAGTCAGTCGGGGCATCGCGGCTACACCTTC
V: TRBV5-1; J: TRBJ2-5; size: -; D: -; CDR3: CASSLYQETQYF; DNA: TGCGCCAGCAGCTTGTATCAAGAGACCCAGTACTTC
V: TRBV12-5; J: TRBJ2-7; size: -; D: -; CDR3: CASGLSVASYEQYF; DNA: TGTGCTAGTGGTTTGTCCGTGGCCTCCTACGAGCAGTACTTC
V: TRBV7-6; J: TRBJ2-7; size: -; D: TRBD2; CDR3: CASSFSSGRAREQYF; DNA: TGTGCCAGCAGCTTTTCCAGCGGGAGGGCCCGCGAGCAGTACTTC
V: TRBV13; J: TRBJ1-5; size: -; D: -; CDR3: CASSLRNQPQHF; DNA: TGTGCCAGCAGCTTACGTAATCAGCCCCAGCATTTT
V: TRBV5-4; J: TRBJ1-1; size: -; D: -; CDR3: CASRKGGMNTEAFF; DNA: TGTGCCAGCAGGAAAGGGGGAATGAACACTGAAGCTTTCTTT
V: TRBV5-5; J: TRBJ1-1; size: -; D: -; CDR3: CASSVSPGDTEAFF; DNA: TGTGCCAGCAGCGTATCTCCGGGGGACACTGAAGCTTTCTTT
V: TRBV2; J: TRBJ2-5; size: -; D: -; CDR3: CASSEWGRGGETQYF; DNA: TGTGCCAGCAGTGAATGGGGCAGAGGAGGAGAGACCCAGTACTTC
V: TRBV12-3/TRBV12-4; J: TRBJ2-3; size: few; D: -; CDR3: CASSPMKTDTQYF; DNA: TGTGCCAGCAGCCCCATGAAGACAGATACGCAGTATTTT
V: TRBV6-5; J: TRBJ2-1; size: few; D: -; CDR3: CASSYSTGHEQFF; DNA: TGTGCCAGCAGTTACTCCACTGGCCATGAGCAGTTCTTC
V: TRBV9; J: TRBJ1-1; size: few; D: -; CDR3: CASSRAGPNTEAFF; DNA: TGTGCCAGCAGCCGGGCAGGCCCGAACACTGAAGCTTTCTTT
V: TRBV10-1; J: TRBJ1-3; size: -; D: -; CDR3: CASSEDYSGNTIYF; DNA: TGCGCCAGCAGTGAAGATTATTCTGGAAACACCATATATTTT
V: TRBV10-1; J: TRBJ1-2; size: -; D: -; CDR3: CASSESVDPEVLFYGYTF; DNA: TGCGCCAGCAGTGAGTCTGTTGACCCTGAGGTCCTATTCTATGGCTACACCTTC
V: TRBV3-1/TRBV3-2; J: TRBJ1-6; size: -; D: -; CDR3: CASSLTDSYNSPLHF; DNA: TGTGCCAGCAGCTTGACAGACTCCTATAATTCACCCCTCCACTTT
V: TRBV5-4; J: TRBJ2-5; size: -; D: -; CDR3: CASSLAGGQETQYF; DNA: TGTGCCAGCAGCTTGGCCGGGGGCCAAGAGACCCAGTACTTC
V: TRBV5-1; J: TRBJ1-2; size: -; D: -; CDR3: CASSLAETGHGYTF; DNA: TGCGCCAGCAGCTTGGCCGAAACAGGGCATGGCTACACCTTC
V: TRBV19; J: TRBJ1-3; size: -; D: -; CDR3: CAAGVNSGNTIYF; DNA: TGTGCCGCCGGGGTGAACTCTGGAAACACCATATATTTT
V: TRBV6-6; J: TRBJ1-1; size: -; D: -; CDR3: CASSYQGRGAEAFF; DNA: TGTGCCAGCAGTTACCAGGGGCGGGGGGCTGAAGCTTTCTTT
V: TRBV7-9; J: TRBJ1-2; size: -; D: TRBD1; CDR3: CASSLPVTGSGYTF; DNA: TGTGCCAGCAGCTTACCAGTGACAGGGAGTGGCTACACCTTC
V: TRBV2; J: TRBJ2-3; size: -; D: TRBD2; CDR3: CASSDRGGRGDTQYF; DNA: TGTGCCAGCAGTGATCGGGGGGGCCGGGGAGATACGCAGTATTTT
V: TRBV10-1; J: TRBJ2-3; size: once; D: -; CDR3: CASSDFAGLTDTQYF; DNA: TGCGCCAGCAGTGATTTCGCGGGACTCACAGATACGCAGTATTTT
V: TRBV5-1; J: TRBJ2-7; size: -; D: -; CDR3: CASSLDGSSSYEQYF; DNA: TGCGCCAGCAGCTTGGACGGGTCCAGCTCCTACGAGCAGTACTTC
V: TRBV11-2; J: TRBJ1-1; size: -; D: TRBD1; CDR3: CASSLQGYTEAFF; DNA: TGTGCCAGCAGCCTACAGGGGTACACTGAAGCTTTCTTT
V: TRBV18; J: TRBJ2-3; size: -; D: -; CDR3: CASSPGTDTQYF; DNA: TGTGCCAGCTCACCGGGGACAGATACGCAGTATTTT
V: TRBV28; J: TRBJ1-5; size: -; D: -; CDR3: CASQGGDQPQHF; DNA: TGTGCCAGCCAGGGTGGAGATCAGCCCCAGCATTTT
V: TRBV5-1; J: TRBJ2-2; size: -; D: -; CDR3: CASSLFLTANTGELFF; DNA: TGCGCCAGCAGCTTATTCTTGACAGCAAACACCGGGGAGCTGTTTTTT
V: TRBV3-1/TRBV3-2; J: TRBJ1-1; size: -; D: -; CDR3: CASSPIRNMNTEAFF; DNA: TGTGCCAGCAGCCCAATCCGGAACATGAACACTGAAGCTTTCTTT
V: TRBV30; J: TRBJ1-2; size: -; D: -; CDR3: CAWSQKGRNYGYTF; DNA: TGTGCCTGGAGTCAAAAAGGGCGTAACTATGGCTACACCTTC
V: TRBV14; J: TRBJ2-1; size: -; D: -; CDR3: CASSQGPEQFF; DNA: TGTGCCAGCAGCCAAGGTCCGGAGCAGTTCTTC
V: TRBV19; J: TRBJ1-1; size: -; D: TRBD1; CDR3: CASSTGGAYAEAFF; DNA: TGTGCCAGTAGTACAGGGGGCGCTTATGCTGAAGCTTTCTTT
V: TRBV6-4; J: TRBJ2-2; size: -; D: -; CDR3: CASSDRNTGELFF; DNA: TGTGCCAGCAGTGACAGGAACACCGGGGAGCTGTTTTTT
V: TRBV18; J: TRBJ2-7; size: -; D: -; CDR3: CASSPELDDPYEQYF; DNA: TGTGCCAGCTCACCAGAGCTCGACGACCCCTACGAGCAGTACTTC
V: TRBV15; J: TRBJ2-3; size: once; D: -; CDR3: CATSRKETDTQYF; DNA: TGTGCCACCAGCCGGAAAGAGACAGATACGCAGTATTTT
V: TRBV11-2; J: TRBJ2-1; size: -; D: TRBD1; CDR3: CASSFQGQGISNEQFF; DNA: TGTGCCAGCAGCTTTCAGGGACAGGGAATCTCCAATGAGCAGTTCTTC
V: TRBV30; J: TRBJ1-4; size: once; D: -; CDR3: CAWTGTFNEKLFF; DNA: TGTGCCTGGACCGGGACATTTAATGAAAAACTGTTTTTT
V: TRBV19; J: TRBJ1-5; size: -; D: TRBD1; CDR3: CASRTLRGRFQPQHF; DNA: TGTGCCAGTAGAACCCTCAGGGGGCGGTTTCAGCCCCAGCATTTT
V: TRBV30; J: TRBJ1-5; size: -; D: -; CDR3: CAWSVSGGNQPQHF; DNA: TGTGCCTGGAGTGTTTCAGGAGGCAATCAGCCCCAGCATTTT
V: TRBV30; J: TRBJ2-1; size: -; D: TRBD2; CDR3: CAWSVLSGAYNEQFF; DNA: TGTGCCTGGAGTGTACTTAGCGGGGCGTACAATGAGCAGTTCTTC
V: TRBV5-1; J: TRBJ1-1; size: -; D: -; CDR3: CASSLGQRVAEAFF; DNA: TGCGCCAGCAGCTTGGGTCAGAGGGTCGCTGAAGCTTTCTTT
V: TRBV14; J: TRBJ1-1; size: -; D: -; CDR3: CASSPGLRATNTEAFF; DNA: TGTGCCAGCAGCCCCGGGTTACGGGCAACCAACACTGAAGCTTTCTTT
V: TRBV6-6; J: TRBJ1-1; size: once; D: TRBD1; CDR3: CASSSTDRGEDTEAFF; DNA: TGTGCCAGCAGCAGTACGGACAGGGGAGAGGACACTGAAGCTTTCTTT
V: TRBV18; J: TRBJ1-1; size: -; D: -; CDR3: CASLPGPFDTEAFF; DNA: TGTGCCAGCCTACCGGGACCCTTCGACACTGAAGCTTTCTTT
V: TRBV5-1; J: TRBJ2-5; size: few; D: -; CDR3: CASSLKETQYF; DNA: TGCGCCAGCAGCCTAAAAGAGACCCAGTACTTC
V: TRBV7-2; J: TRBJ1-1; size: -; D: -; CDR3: CASSNRNTEAFF; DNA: TGTGCCAGCAGCAACCGCAACACTGAAGCTTTCTTT
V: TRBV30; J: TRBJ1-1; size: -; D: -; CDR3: CAWSDTNTEAFF; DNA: TGTGCCTGGAGTGATACGAACACTGAAGCTTTCTTT
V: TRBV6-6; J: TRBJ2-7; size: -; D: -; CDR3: CASSYPNSHEQYF; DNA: TGTGCCAGCAGTTACCCGAACTCACACGAGCAGTACTTC
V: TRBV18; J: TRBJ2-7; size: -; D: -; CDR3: CASSPGGASRAYEQYF; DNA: TGTGCCAGCTCTCCTGGGGGGGCTAGCAGGGCCTACGAGCAGTACTTC
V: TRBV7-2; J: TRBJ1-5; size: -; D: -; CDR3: CASSSSGGNQPQHF; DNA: TGTGCCAGCAGCTCTTCAGGGGGCAATCAGCCCCAGCATTTT